The 25 T cell receptor beta chains listed next were all sequenced from one sample in a study of T-cell memory formation after mild COVID-19. One entry per CDR3 protein results from TCRdb running MiXCR on the 5' RACE reads. Among around 180,000 distinct CDR3 sequences listed, about 18% were seen once. The material sequenced was PBMCs or a T cell subset sorted from them (not recorded which). These receptors were taken from a man between 18 and 35 years old who had mild COVID-19 (a few samples of this study predate the infection). Cell type and time point are not known.

Concerning this clonotype: The junction differs from germline at one of its ends, possibly a read error. The rearrangement uses TRBV20-1 and TRBJ2-7; 8 bases match TRBD1. CDR3 length: 12 amino acids. CDR1 and CDR2 from the germline V gene are DFQATT and SNEGSKA (reference sequence). The CDR3 reads CSAASDRGRAHF. The DNA for the CDR3 is TGCAGTGCTGCCTCCGACAGGGGCCGTGCTCACTTC.

This clonotype was picked up one time. The chain combines TRBV11-3 with TRBJ2-3; 7 nucleotides agree with TRBD2. This CDR3 region has 16 residues. V dropped 4 bases and J dropped 0; count of bases not matched to a gene: 7. CDR1 is SGHNT, CDR2 YENEEA, per germline. CDR3: CASSSGKRGSTDTQYF. DNA of the CDR3: TGTGCCAGCAGCTCCGGAAAGCGGGGAAGCACAGATACGCAGTATTTT.

The chain has TRBV18 and TRBJ2-7, with D perhaps given as TRBD1 or TRBD2 (6 bases each). V gave up 3 bases and J gave up 0 bases, with 12 bases separating them. CDR3 length equals 15 residues. The germline gives CDR1 KGHSH, CDR2 LQKENI. The CDR3 is CASSPTGGPSYEQYV. CDR3 in DNA: TGTGCCAGCTCACCCACCGGGGGCCCCTCCTACGAGCAGTACGTC.

This clonotype was seen a handful of times. The J gene is TRBJ1-2, the V gene TRBV28; D may be TRBD1 (6 bases). Germline V gene lookup returns CDR1 MDHEN and CDR2 SYDVKM. This CDR3 spans 14 amino acids. V lost 7 bases to trimming and J lost 2 bases, with 14 bases between them. In DNA form, the CDR3 reads TGTGCCAGCACTGCAGGGGTCTCGAACTATGGCTACACCTTC. Protein: CASTAGVSNYGYTF.

This chain joins TRBV20-1 and TRBJ1-5, with TRBD1 as a possible D gene (5 bases). The CDR3 loop spans 13 amino acids. The germline CDR1 and CDR2 sequences are DFQATT and SNEGSKA (reference sequence). With 5 bases removed from V and 1 base from J, the gap between germline ends came to 9 bases. In nucleotides, the CDR3 is TGCAGTGCTGACCGGGACAGCAATCAGCCCCAGCATTTT. Amino acid sequence: CSADRDSNQPQHF.

This clonotype was observed a handful of times. The chain recombines TRBV18 with TRBJ1-5, with D unresolved. The germline V gene encodes CDR1 KGHSH and CDR2 LQKENI. Deletions cut 5 bases from V and 10 bases from J, with 12 bases between. The CDR3 runs to 12 residues. The CDR3 region has the DNA TGTGCCAGCTCAAAACCGGGCGGACCCCAGCATTTT. Translation: CASSKPGGPQHF.

This clonotype was found a few times. This rearrangement joins TRBV12-3 or TRBV12-4 to TRBJ2-1; 8 bases are shared with TRBD1. J gave up 6 bases and V 4 bases, and 8 bases lay outside the gene matches. CDR3 length: 15 residues. The CDR3 nucleotides are TGTGCCAGCAGTTCCTCCGGACAGGGCAGCAATGAGCAGTTCTTC. Its protein product is CASSSSGQGSNEQFF.

This clonotype was picked up a small number of times. V and J are TRBV5-1 and TRBJ2-1; no reliable D call. V was cut by 5 bases and J by 8 bases, with 11 bases left in between. The germline V gene encodes CDR1 SGHRS and CDR2 YFSETQ. There are 12 residues in the CDR3. In nucleotides, the CDR3 is TGCGCCAGCAGGCCGGACCGTGATGAGCAGTTCTTC. The encoded protein is CASRPDRDEQFF.

The genes are TRBV19 and TRBJ2-7, with 11 bases fitting TRBD1. This CDR3 has 13 residues. The germline V gene has CDR1 LNHDA and CDR2 SQIVND (reference sequence). Trimming took 5 bases from V and 6 from J; bases not matched to a gene: 3. The chain's CDR3 is CASSPGTGGEQYV. CDR3 nucleotide sequence: TGTGCCAGTAGTCCGGGGACAGGGGGCGAGCAGTACGTC.

The DNA for the CDR3 is TGTGCCAGCAGCCAAAAGGGCTCAGTCTCTGGAAACACCATATATTTT. It is translated as CASSQKGSVSGNTIYF. This rearrangement joins TRBV3-1 to TRBJ1-3; D remains unclear. The CDR3 length is 16 residues. Trimming removed 2 bases at V and 0 bases at J, with 11 bases between. Germline CDR1 LGHDT, CDR2 YNNKEL (reference sequence).

The chain links TRBV5-1 to TRBJ1-1; D is ambiguous. In germline, CDR1 is SGHRS, CDR2 YFSETQ. CDR3 length: 14 amino acids. The V end was cut by 2 bases, the J end by 2 bases, with 10 bases between. The chain's CDR3 is CASSLILTNTEAFF. CDR3 nucleotide sequence: TGCGCCAGCAGCTTAATCCTGACAAACACTGAAGCTTTCTTT.

As DNA, the CDR3 is TGTGCCAGCCGCAGGGGAGCAGAGGAGACCCAGTACTTC. Protein: CASRRGAEETQYF. This chain connects TRBV25-1 to TRBJ2-5; D may be TRBD1 (6 bases). This CDR3 region has 13 residues. Trimming shortened V by 8 bases and J by 5 bases, and 15 bases separated the two germline ends. Germline lookup yields CDR1 MGHDK and CDR2 SYGVNS.

This clonotype showed up just a few times. CDR3 sequence reads: CASSQEGNYGYTF. The CDR3 DNA follows: TGTGCCAGCAGCCAAGAGGGTAACTATGGCTACACCTTC. The chain uses TRBV4-2 and TRBJ1-2; no definite D call. Germline CDR1 and CDR2: LGHNA and YNFKEQ. This CDR3 spans 13 amino acids. The V gene lost 0 bases and the J gene lost 1 base, with 3 bases spanning the gap.

The chain links TRBV7-2 to TRBJ2-7; TRBD1 matches at 7 bases. Trimming cost V 5 bases and J 4 bases; bases outside gene matches: 8. This CDR3 is built from 14 residues. The germline V gene has CDR1 SGHTA and CDR2 FQGNSA. CDR3 protein: CASSSRQGPYEQYV. In DNA, the CDR3 is TGTGCCAGCAGCAGTAGACAGGGACCTTACGAGCAGTACGTC.

This chain connects TRBV4-1 to TRBJ2-1, with 10 bases fitting TRBD2. Germline V gives CDR1 MGHRA, CDR2 YSYEKL. This CDR3 has 17 residues. V lost 1 base and J lost 9; bases outside the gene matches: 12. The CDR3 loop reads CASSQASGGDLFSEQFF. CDR3 sequence (DNA): TGCGCCAGCAGCCAAGCTAGCGGGGGCGATCTTTTCAGTGAGCAGTTCTTC.

Many counts were recorded for this clonotype. The rearrangement links TRBV7-3 to TRBJ1-3; D perhaps matches TRBD1 (6 bases). Germline V gene sequence: CDR1 SGHTA, CDR2 FQGTGA. The CDR3 runs to 13 residues. The V and J ends lost 6 bases and 4 bases respectively, with 10 bases between them. CDR3 in DNA: TGTGCCAGCAGTTCCGGACAGGGAAACACCATATATTTT. This translates into CASSSGQGNTIYF.

The chain has TRBV5-1 and TRBJ2-5; D possibly matches TRBD1 or TRBD2 (5 bases each). The ends were cut back, 0 bases at V and 5 bases at J, with 11 bases in the middle. Germline V CDR1 and CDR2: SGHRS, YFSETQ. This CDR3 is built from 14 residues. The CDR3 coding sequence is TGCGCCAGCAGCTTGGGGCAGGGACGCGAGACCCAGTACTTC. Protein product: CASSLGQGRETQYF.

The chain has TRBV7-9 and TRBJ1-1; possibly TRBD1 for D (5 bases). This CDR3 spans 18 amino acids. Germline V gene sequence: CDR1 SEHNR, CDR2 FQNEAQ (reference sequence). Trimming took 0 bases from V and 4 from J, leaving 21 bases between them. As DNA, the CDR3 is TGTGCCAGCAGCTTAGCTAGCGCGAGCCCCGGGGGGGGCACTGAAGCTTTCTTT. The encoded protein is CASSLASASPGGGTEAFF.

A few counts support this clonotype. The chain is built from TRBV7-8 and TRBJ1-1; D ambiguous. The CDR3 sequence is 17 residues long. CDR1 is SGHVS, CDR2 FQNEAQ, per germline. Trimming removed 1 base from V and 0 bases from J, with 15 bases in between. The CDR3 loop reads CASSLGQPSVMNTEAFF. The CDR3 nucleotides are TGTGCCAGCAGCTTAGGCCAGCCCTCCGTCATGAACACTGAAGCTTTCTTT.

The gene calls are TRBV5-1 and TRBJ1-2; no definite D call. V was pared by 0 bases and J by 0 bases, with 15 bases between. The CDR3 contains 17 residues. Germline CDR1 SGHRS, CDR2 YFSETQ. For the CDR3, the DNA is TGCGCCAGCAGCTTGGCCAAATCCGGCGGGGCTAACTATGGCTACACCTTC. Its translation: CASSLAKSGGANYGYTF.

The rearrangement links TRBV5-1 to TRBJ2-7; 10 nucleotides line up with TRBD1. With 4 bases clipped from V and 4 bases from J, the junction kept 5 bases outside the gene matches. CDR3 length equals 14 residues. The germline V gene has CDR1 SGHRS and CDR2 YFSETQ. CDR3 region: CASSPGQGWYEQYF. In DNA form, the CDR3 reads TGCGCCAGCAGCCCGGGACAGGGGTGGTACGAGCAGTACTTC.

This clonotype was counted between two and nine times. This chain joins TRBV2 and TRBJ2-2; D is ambiguous. Germline V CDR1 and CDR2: SNHLY, FYNNEI. V was pared by 3 bases and J by 8 bases, with 13 bases between. The CDR3 sequence is 14 residues long. DNA of the CDR3: TGTGCCAGCAGTGATCAGGTGCTCGGGGGGGAGCTGTTTTTT. It specifies CASSDQVLGGELFF.

This clonotype was found a few times. The V and J genes are TRBV7-2 and TRBJ2-5; D uncertain. This CDR3 is 15 amino acids long. Per germline, CDR1 SGHTA and CDR2 FQGNSA. The V gene lost 5 bases and the J gene lost 4 bases, with 17 bases spanning the gap. The CDR3 coding sequence is TGTGCCAGCAGCATTACCGGGCCAGTGATAGAGACCCAGTACTTC. This codes for CASSITGPVIETQYF.

The J gene is TRBJ2-2, the V gene TRBV5-1, with TRBD1 identical over 9 bases. The germline V gene has CDR1 SGHRS and CDR2 YFSETQ. The CDR3 length is 15 residues. V shed 4 bases, J shed 4 bases, and the junction held 5 bases outside the gene matches. The CDR3 DNA is TGCGCCAGCAGCGCACAGGGGGCGGTCACCGGGGAGCTGTTTTTT. Its translation is CASSAQGAVTGELFF. Together with reference TRBV5-1 and TRBJ2-2, the CDR3 gives the full variable domain: KAGVTQTPRYLIKTRGQQVTLSCSPISGHRSVSWYQQTPGQGLQFLFEYFSETQRNKGNFPGRFSGRQFSNSRSEMNVSTLELGDSALYLCASSAQGAVTGELFFGEGSRLTVL.

Here the CDR3 DNA reads TGCGCCAGCAGCTTGGCCATGTCTGCATATTCACCCCTCCACTTT. Translation gives CASSLAMSAYSPLHF. This chain joins TRBV5-1 and TRBJ1-6; no clear D gene. Trimming pared 0 bases from V and 8 bases from J, leaving 12 bases between. The germline V gene encodes CDR1 SGHRS and CDR2 YFSETQ. The length of the CDR3 is 15 residues.